This T cell receptor beta chain appears in the sequencing data of a study of shared clonotypes between healthy human individuals. The study's findings and limits: Rarefaction revealed incomplete sorted-subset sequencing despite large depth.

V lost 1 base, J lost 8 bases, and 17 bases lay in between. Germline CDR1 reads MDHEN; CDR2 reads SYDVKM. This CDR3 is 15 amino acids long. Deep level was the assay's run setting. TCRdb's table, derived via immunoSEQ multiplex PCR, lists solely in-frame clones and lacks some. The table shows 2 million to 2.5 million clones, with 85% to 95% occurring only once. Remarks on this clone: Its cognate antigen is unknown.

This chain links TRBV28 with TRBJ1-2; no firm D call. This receptor was taken from a man between 18 and 29 years old in good health. Some clones in this sample may be carry-over from other donors' samples. The sequencing sample was made of naive CD4+ T cells from PBMCs. Subset described: CD45RA+ positively selected. The chain's CDR3 is CASSLSSGLEAGYTF. The CDR3 DNA reads as TGTGCCAGCAGTTTATCGAGTGGGCTTGAAGCGGGCTACACCTTC.